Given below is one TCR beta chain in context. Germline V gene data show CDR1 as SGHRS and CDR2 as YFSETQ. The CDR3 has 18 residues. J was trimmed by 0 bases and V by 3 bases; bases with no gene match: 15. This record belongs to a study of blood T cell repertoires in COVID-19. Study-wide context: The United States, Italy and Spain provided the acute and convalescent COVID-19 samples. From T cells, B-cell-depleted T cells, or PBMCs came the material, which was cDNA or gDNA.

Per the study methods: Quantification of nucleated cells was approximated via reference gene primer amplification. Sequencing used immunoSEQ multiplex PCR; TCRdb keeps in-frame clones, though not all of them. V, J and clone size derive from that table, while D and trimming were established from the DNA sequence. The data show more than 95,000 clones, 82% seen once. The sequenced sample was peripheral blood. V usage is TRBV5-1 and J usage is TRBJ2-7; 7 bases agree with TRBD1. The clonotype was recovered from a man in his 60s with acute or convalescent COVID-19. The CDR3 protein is CASSWQSFRQGSSYEQYF. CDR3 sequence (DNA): TGCGCCAGCAGCTGGCAGTCTTTTCGACAGGGTTCCTCCTACGAGCAGTACTTC.